This TCR beta chain was sequenced for a study of shared clonotypes between healthy human individuals. Study as a whole: The study used three CD4 naive, three CD4 memory, two CD8 naive and one CD8 memory plate per donor. General study results and limits: Clonotype sharing across a few donors was observed for about 5.5% of naive CD4 clonotypes.

Of note for this clone: The antigen is not known.

J lost 5 bases, V lost 8 bases, and 8 bases had no gene match. The CDR3 loop spans 13 amino acids. Per germline, CDR1 KGHSH and CDR2 LQKENI. Each subset's genomic DNA was shared equally among a number of immunoSEQ plates. Data came from immunoSEQ multiplex PCR; TCRdb stores just in-frame clones and leaves some out. The table shows 1,500,000 or so clones, with less than 99% occurring only once. The receptor was isolated from a man aged 25 to 40 in good health. Sequenced input: naive CD4+ T cells sorted from blood. Specified subset: CD45RA+ positively selected. The chain is built from TRBV18 and TRBJ2-5; TRBD1 aligns across 7 bases. In DNA form, the CDR3 reads TGTGCCAGCGCTCAGGGGGAAGGGGAGACCCAGTACTTC. This encodes CASAQGEGETQYF.